A selection of T cell receptor beta chains follows, all from one sample in a study of shared T cell receptors in the human thymus. Clones were sequenced by immunoSEQ multiplex PCR, and TCRdb holds only the in-frame ones, with some missing. In the table there are 600,000 or so clones, 80% to 90% of which are singletons. These same records also appear under a second study, on human thymus T cells.

Material for sequencing was thymocytes. These receptors were collected from a boy in the first two years of life with a congenital heart defect. Each CDR3 is given with its conserved first and last residue. D genes are given only for firm matches. Where a row states a size, it is once, few, many or the class of an expanded clone; other rows omit it.

V gene	J gene	D gene	clone size	CDR3 protein	CDR3 DNA
TRBV5-6	TRBJ1-5	NA	NA	CASSLRGIVPNSNQPQHF	TGTGCCAGCAGCCTGCGGGGGATAGTTCCTAATAGCAATCAGCCCCAGCATTTT
TRBV7-9	TRBJ2-7	TRBD1	NA	CASSRQGDGRHEQYF	TGTGCCAGCAGCCGACAGGGGGACGGTCGGCACGAGCAGTACTTC
TRBV14	TRBJ1-1	NA	NA	CASSQTGTPMNTEAFF	TGTGCCAGCAGCCAAACCGGGACTCCCATGAACACTGAAGCTTTCTTT
TRBV6-1	TRBJ2-3	NA	NA	CASSESHPVLTDTQYF	TGTGCCAGCAGTGAATCCCACCCGGTTTTGACAGATACGCAGTATTTT
TRBV7-2	TRBJ1-6	NA	NA	CASSLAWPGDSPLHF	TGTGCCAGCAGCTTAGCGTGGCCAGGGGATTCACCCCTCCACTTT
TRBV29-1	TRBJ1-1	NA	NA	CSVRGLLLDTEAFF	TGCAGCGTTAGGGGACTGCTCCTCGACACTGAAGCTTTCTTT
TRBV11-3	TRBJ2-1	NA	NA	CASSQGLGPNEQFF	TGTGCCAGCAGCCAGGGACTGGGCCCCAATGAGCAGTTCTTC
TRBV2	TRBJ1-4	NA	NA	CASSAPRAGGNEKLFF	TGTGCCAGCAGTGCTCCGAGGGCGGGTGGTAATGAAAAACTGTTTTTT
TRBV28	TRBJ2-2	TRBD2	NA	CASRIGGANTGELFF	TGTGCCAGCAGAATCGGGGGGGCGAACACCGGGGAGCTGTTTTTT
TRBV28	TRBJ1-2	TRBD1	once	CASSSLYDRGGYYGYTF	TGTGCCAGCAGTTCCTTGTACGACAGGGGCGGGTACTATGGCTACACCTTC
TRBV14	TRBJ2-1	TRBD1	NA	CASSQEDRGVYNEQFF	TGTGCCAGCAGCCAAGAGGACAGGGGCGTCTACAATGAGCAGTTCTTC
TRBV29-1	TRBJ2-5	TRBD2	NA	CSVVGGTRETQYF	TGCAGCGTTGTGGGGGGGACCCGAGAGACCCAGTACTTC
TRBV29-1	TRBJ2-1	NA	few	CSVDLWRRPYNEQFF	TGCAGCGTTGATTTATGGAGACGACCCTACAATGAGCAGTTCTTC
TRBV20-1	TRBJ2-5	NA	NA	CSASGETQYF	TGCAGTGCTTCGGGAGAGACCCAGTACTTC
TRBV7-9	TRBJ2-7	TRBD2	NA	CASSLDWGGIAISGYEQYF	TGTGCCAGCAGCTTAGACTGGGGGGGGATAGCGATCTCGGGATACGAGCAGTACTTC
TRBV28	TRBJ1-5	TRBD1	NA	CASRLLDRRHNQPQHF	TGTGCCAGCAGGCTGCTGGACAGGCGACACAATCAGCCCCAGCATTTT
TRBV2	TRBJ2-2	TRBD1	NA	CASRPAGTGGHTGELFF	TGTGCCAGCAGGCCAGCCGGGACAGGGGGGCACACCGGGGAGCTGTTTTTT
TRBV4-2	TRBJ2-1	TRBD2	NA	CASSQGVAGGPHSYNEQFF	TGTGCCAGCAGCCAAGGGGTAGCGGGAGGCCCACACTCCTACAATGAGCAGTTCTTC
TRBV28	TRBJ2-1	NA	NA	CASSRTEFQGNEQFF	TGTGCCAGCAGCAGAACAGAGTTCCAGGGAAATGAGCAGTTCTTC
TRBV9	TRBJ2-3	NA	NA	CASSVALTDTDTQYF	TGTGCCAGCAGCGTAGCATTGACAGACACAGATACGCAGTATTTT
TRBV9	TRBJ2-3	TRBD1	NA	CASSPGQGHTDTQYF	TGTGCCAGCAGCCCTGGACAGGGGCACACAGATACGCAGTATTTT
TRBV4-1	TRBJ2-1	NA	NA	CASSQGENNEQFF	TGCGCCAGCAGCCAAGGGGAGAACAATGAGCAGTTCTTC
TRBV6-5	TRBJ2-2	TRBD2	NA	CASSSPGLAPWGELFF	TGTGCCAGCAGTTCACCGGGACTAGCCCCCTGGGGGGAGCTGTTTTTT
TRBV9	TRBJ2-6	NA	NA	CASSVSREYPSGANVLTF	TGTGCCAGCAGCGTATCCCGGGAATACCCCTCTGGGGCCAACGTCCTGACTTTC
TRBV27	TRBJ1-2	TRBD1	NA	CASSPDRGDYGYTF	TGTGCCAGCAGTCCTGACAGGGGCGACTATGGCTACACCTTC
TRBV6-4	TRBJ2-7	NA	NA	CASGGRSYEQYF	TGTGCCAGCGGAGGGCGTAGCTACGAGCAGTACTTC